This T cell receptor beta chain was captured in a study of blood T cell repertoires in COVID-19. About the study: Nucleic acid was either cDNA or gDNA, and it came from T cells, B-cell-depleted T cells, or PBMCs.

The method was immunoSEQ multiplex PCR; TCRdb's version includes in-frame clones alone and lacks a portion of them. Of about 180,000 clones in the sample, roughly nine tenths are singletons; the top ten hold more than 6.5%. The V segment lost 3 bases and the J segment 4 bases; nucleotides outside the gene matches: 2. CDR3 length: 14 residues. Germline V lookup: CDR1 MNHNS, CDR2 SASEGT. The TCR was taken from a woman between 45 and 60 years old who had recovered from COVID-19. Source material: PBMCs or T cells enriched from blood (not recorded which). The chain combines TRBV6-1 with TRBJ1-1; 10 nucleotides agree with TRBD1. DNA for the CDR3: TGTGCCAGCAGTGAGACAGGGGGCTTCACTGAAGCTTTCTTT. This sequence encodes CASSETGGFTEAFF.